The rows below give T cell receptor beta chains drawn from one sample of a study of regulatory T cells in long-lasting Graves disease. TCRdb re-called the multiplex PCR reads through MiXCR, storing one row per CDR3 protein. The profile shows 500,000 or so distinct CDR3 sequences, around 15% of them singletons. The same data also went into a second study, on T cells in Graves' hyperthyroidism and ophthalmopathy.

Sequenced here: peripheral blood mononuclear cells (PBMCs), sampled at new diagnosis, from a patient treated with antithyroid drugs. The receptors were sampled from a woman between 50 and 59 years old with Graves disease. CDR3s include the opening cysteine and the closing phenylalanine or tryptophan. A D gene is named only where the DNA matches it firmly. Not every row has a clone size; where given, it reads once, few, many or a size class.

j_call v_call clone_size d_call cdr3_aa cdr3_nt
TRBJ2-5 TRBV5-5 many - CASSLAVRVVEETQYF TGTGCCAGCAGCTTGGCCGTTAGGGTTGTGGAGGAGACCCAGTACTTC
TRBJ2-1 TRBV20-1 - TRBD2 CSARAYEGLAGRGRYNEQFF TGCAGTGCTAGAGCCTACGAGGGACTAGCGGGACGGGGAAGGTACAATGAGCAGTTCTTC
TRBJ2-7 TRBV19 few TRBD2 CASSMVAGGRGEQYF TGTGCCAGTAGTATGGTGGCGGGAGGACGAGGCGAGCAGTACTTC
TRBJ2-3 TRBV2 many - CASSDVSTTDTQYF TGTGCCAGCAGTGACGTCTCAACCACAGATACGCAGTATTTT
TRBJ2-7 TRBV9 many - CASSVQGNSYEQYF TGTGCCAGCAGCGTACAGGGGAACTCCTACGAGCAGTACTTC
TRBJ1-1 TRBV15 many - CATSTHNTNTEAFF TGTGCCACCAGCACTCACAACACGAACACTGAAGCTTTCTTT
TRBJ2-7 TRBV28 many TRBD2 CASSPLTGGYEQYF TGTGCCAGCAGCCCCCTTACGGGAGGCTACGAGCAGTACTTC
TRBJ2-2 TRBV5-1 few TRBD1 CASSSPLGQGAPGELFF TGCGCCAGCAGCTCGCCGCTAGGACAGGGGGCCCCCGGGGAGCTGTTTTTT
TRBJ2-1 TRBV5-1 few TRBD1 CASSTDRGDNEQFF TGCGCCAGCAGCACCGACAGGGGAGACAATGAGCAGTTCTTC
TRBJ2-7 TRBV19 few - CASNHGGGNLYEQYF TGTGCCAGTAACCATGGTGGGGGGAACCTCTACGAGCAGTACTTC
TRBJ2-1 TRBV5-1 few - CASSFGGDEQFF TGCGCCAGCAGCTTTGGGGGCGATGAGCAGTTCTTC
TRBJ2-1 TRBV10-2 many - CASSEPATYNEQFF TGCGCCAGCAGTGAACCAGCGACTTACAATGAGCAGTTCTTC
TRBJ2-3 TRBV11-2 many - CASSMGDILLNTQYF TGTGCCAGCAGCATGGGAGACATCCTCTTAAATACGCAGTATTTT
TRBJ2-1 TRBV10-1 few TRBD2 CASSEGLAGAAYNEQFF TGCGCCAGCAGTGAGGGACTAGCGGGAGCGGCCTACAATGAGCAGTTCTTC
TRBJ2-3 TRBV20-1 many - CSAEIDRDRLGDTQYF TGCAGTGCTGAGATTGATCGGGACCGTCTTGGGGATACGCAGTATTTT
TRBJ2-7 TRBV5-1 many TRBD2 CASSLTSGSTYEQYF TGCGCCAGCAGCTTGACTAGCGGGAGCACCTACGAGCAGTACTTC
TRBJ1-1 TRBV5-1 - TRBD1 CASSKGTGGRTEAFF TGCGCCAGCAGCAAAGGGACAGGGGGGCGGACTGAAGCTTTCTTT
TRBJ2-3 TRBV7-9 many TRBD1 CASSSRTGIPDTQYF TGTGCCAGCAGCTCGAGGACAGGGATCCCAGATACGCAGTATTTT
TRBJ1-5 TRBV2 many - CASRVTGTPSNQPQHF TGTGCCAGCAGAGTTACCGGGACCCCCAGCAATCAGCCCCAGCATTTT
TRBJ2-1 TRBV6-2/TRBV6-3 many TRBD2 CASRLNRVSGAGGRAEQFF TGTGCCAGCCGCCTAAACAGGGTTTCGGGAGCGGGAGGGCGGGCTGAGCAGTTCTTC
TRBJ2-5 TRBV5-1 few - CASSLRQQETQYF TGCGCCAGCAGCTTGAGGCAGCAAGAGACCCAGTACTTC
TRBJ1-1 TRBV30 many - CAWSVLGAEAFF TGTGCCTGGAGTGTACTGGGGGCTGAAGCTTTCTTT
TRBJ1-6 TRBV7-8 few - CASSPLRDRERLRSYNSPLHF TGTGCCAGCAGCCCCCTTAGAGACAGAGAGCGCCTCCGCTCCTATAATTCACCCCTCCACTTT
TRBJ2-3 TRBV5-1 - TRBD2 CASSLGSSGNPDTQYF TGCGCCAGCAGCCTAGGGTCTAGCGGGAACCCAGATACGCAGTATTTT
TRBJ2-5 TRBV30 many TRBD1 CAWGQGETQYF TGTGCCTGGGGACAGGGAGAGACCCAGTACTTC
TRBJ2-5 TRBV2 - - CASSVHETQYF TGTGCCAGCAGTGTTCATGAGACCCAGTACTTC
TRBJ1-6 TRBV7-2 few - CASSYGTFSPALHF TGTGCCAGCAGCTACGGGACATTTTCACCGGCCCTCCACTTT
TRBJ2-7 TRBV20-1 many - CSARDELSSGLPYEQYF TGCAGTGCTAGAGATGAATTATCGAGCGGGCTTCCCTACGAGCAGTACTTC
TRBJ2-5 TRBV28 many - CASSLTGTHQETQYF TGTGCCAGCAGTTTAACCGGGACTCATCAAGAGACCCAGTACTTC
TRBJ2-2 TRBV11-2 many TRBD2 CASSPLRERTGELFF TGTGCCAGCAGCCCCTTGCGGGAGAGAACCGGGGAGCTGTTTTTT
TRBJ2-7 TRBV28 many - CASSFIGSYEQYF TGCGCCAGCAGCTTTATTGGGTCCTACGAGCAGTACTTC
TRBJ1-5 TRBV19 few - CASSMQAGNQPQHF TGTGCCAGTAGTATGCAGGCAGGTAATCAGCCCCAGCATTTT
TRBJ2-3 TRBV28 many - CASATSNTDTQYF TGTGCCAGCGCGACATCCAACACAGATACGCAGTATTTT
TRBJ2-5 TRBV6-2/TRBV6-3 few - CASTRTERETQYF TGTGCCAGCACCCGGACAGAGAGGGAGACCCAGTACTTC
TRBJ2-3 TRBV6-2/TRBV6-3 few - CASSYGRNTQYF TGTGCCAGCAGTTACGGGCGGAATACGCAGTATTTT
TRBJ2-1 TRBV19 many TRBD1 CASSIGGTGLTTQGEQFF TGTGCCAGTAGTATAGGGGGGACAGGGTTGACCACACAAGGTGAGCAGTTCTTC
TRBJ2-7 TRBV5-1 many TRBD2 CASSLESSGNEQYF TGCGCCAGCAGCTTGGAATCTAGCGGGAACGAGCAGTACTTC
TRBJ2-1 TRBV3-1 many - CASSQQSGTYNEQFF TGTGCCAGCAGCCAACAAAGCGGCACTTACAATGAGCAGTTCTTC
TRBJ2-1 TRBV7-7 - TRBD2 CASSAGTSGRPNEQFF TGTGCTAGCAGCGCGGGGACTAGCGGGAGGCCGAATGAGCAGTTCTTC
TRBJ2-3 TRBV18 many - CASSRGREHSTDTQYF TGTGCCAGCTCACGAGGTCGGGAGCACTCCACAGATACGCAGTATTTT
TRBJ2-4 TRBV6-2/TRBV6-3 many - CASSYRGAGNIQYF TGTGCCAGCAGTTACCGGGGGGCTGGAAACATTCAGTACTTC
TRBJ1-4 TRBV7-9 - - CASSLDSGGEKLFF TGTGCCAGCAGCCTTGACAGTGGAGGTGAAAAACTGTTTTTT
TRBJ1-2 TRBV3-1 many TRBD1 CASSPRTGRVTSYGYTF TGTGCCAGCAGCCCGAGGACAGGGCGGGTGACTAGCTATGGCTACACCTTC
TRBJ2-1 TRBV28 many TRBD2 CASSSGGLAGREQFF TGTGCCAGCAGTTCGGGGGGACTAGCGGGACGTGAGCAGTTCTTC
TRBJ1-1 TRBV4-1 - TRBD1 CASSQVSDQGGTEAFF TGCGCCAGCAGCCAAGTTTCGGACCAGGGGGGCACTGAAGCTTTCTTT
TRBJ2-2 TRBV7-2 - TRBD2 CASSSRGIAGEVTGELFF TGTGCCAGCAGCTCAAGGGGGATAGCGGGAGAGGTCACCGGGGAGCTGTTTTTT
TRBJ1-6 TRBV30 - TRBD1 CAWSTRQGPNSPLHF TGTGCCTGGAGCACCCGACAGGGCCCTAATTCACCCCTCCACTTT
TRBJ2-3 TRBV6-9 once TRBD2 CASSYIGLAGTPPSDTQYF TGTGCCAGCAGTTACATAGGACTAGCGGGTACTCCCCCATCAGATACGCAGTATTTT
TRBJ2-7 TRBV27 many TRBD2 CASSRTSHEQYF TGTGCCAGCAGCCGGACTAGTCACGAGCAGTACTTC
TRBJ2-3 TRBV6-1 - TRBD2 CASRGTGGITDTQYF TGTGCCAGCAGGGGAACGGGGGGAATCACAGATACGCAGTATTTT
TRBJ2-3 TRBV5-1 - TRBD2 CASSSRTSGRGADTQYF TGCGCCAGCAGCTCCAGGACTAGCGGGAGAGGTGCAGATACGCAGTATTTT
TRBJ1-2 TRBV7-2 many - CASSLALQGSYYGYTF TGTGCCAGCAGCTTAGCGCTCCAGGGGTCTTACTATGGCTACACCTTC
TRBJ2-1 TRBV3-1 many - CASSQTAETYNEQFF TGTGCCAGCAGCCAAACAGCGGAGACGTACAATGAGCAGTTCTTC
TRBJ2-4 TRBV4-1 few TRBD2 CASSRTVRGGKNIQYF TGCGCCAGCAGCCGGACGGTACGGGGAGGGAAAAACATTCAGTACTTC
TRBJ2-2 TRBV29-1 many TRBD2 CSVLDLTGVLAGGFTGELFF TGCAGCGTACTTGACCTCACAGGGGTACTAGCGGGAGGCTTCACCGGGGAGCTGTTTTTT